This TCR beta chain originates from a study of lymphopenia after photon versus proton radiotherapy. To note about this clone: Its antigen is still unknown.

In germline, CDR1 is SGHRS, CDR2 YFSETQ. V was pared by 2 bases and J by 6 bases, with 8 bases between. The CDR3 runs to 12 residues. Sequencing used immunoSEQ multiplex PCR; TCRdb keeps in-frame clones, though not all of them. The sample has roughly 30,000 clones, 94% seen once; the top ten hold roughly 0.71%. Study-level points and caveats: Photon-treated patients lost naive T cells and TCR diversity; proton-treated stayed stable.

The chain uses TRBV5-1 and TRBJ1-2; D possibly corresponds to TRBD1 (5 bases). The TCR originated in a woman aged 50 to 60 with cholangiocarcinoma. The material sequenced was peripheral blood, taken from a patient treated with photon-based radiotherapy. The CDR3 sequence is CASSFQGNGYTF. For the CDR3, the DNA is TGCGCCAGCAGCTTCCAGGGAAATGGCTACACCTTC. Filled out from reference TRBV5-1 and TRBJ1-2, the complete variable domain reads KAGVTQTPRYLIKTRGQQVTLSCSPISGHRSVSWYQQTPGQGLQFLFEYFSETQRNKGNFPGRFSGRQFSNSRSEMNVSTLELGDSALYLCASSFQGNGYTFGSGTRLTVV.